Included here is one T cell receptor (beta chain) sequence, with context. Antigen specificity is unknown. Unmatched junction bases numbered 11, after V lost 10 bases and J lost 5 bases. The CDR3 loop spans 15 amino acids. Germline V gene lookup returns CDR1 ENHRY and CDR2 SYGVKD. The sample originates from a study of beta chain features in type 1 diabetes. Study-wide results and caveats: Among all four CD4+ subsets, Type 1 diabetes patients had TCRB CDR3s that were moderately but significantly shorter. There were fewer insertions and more deletions at the VDJ junctions of type 1 diabetes patients. Sequencing from cDNA could over-represent high-TCR-expressing cells.

Since all of the isolated RNA was reverse transcribed, expressed TCRB transcripts were what got sequenced. Libraries were prepared by immunoSEQ multiplex PCR; TCRdb keeps only in-frame clonotypes and omits some of them. The top ten clones hold 0.022% of a sample with 600,000 to 700,000 clones, 13% of them seen once. The clonotype was recovered from a man aged 18 to 29 with type 1 diabetes. The sequencing input was naive CD4+ T cells from blood. This chain joins TRBV10-3 and TRBJ2-1, with 10 bases lining up with TRBD2. As DNA, the CDR3 is TGTGCCACCTCCCGTAGCGGGGGGATAGACAATGAGCAGTTCTTC. Its protein is CATSRSGGIDNEQFF.